The subject of this entry is one T cell receptor beta chain. As yet, its antigen is unknown. Clones were sequenced by immunoSEQ multiplex PCR, and TCRdb holds only the in-frame ones, with some missing. This sample carries around 50,000 clones, about 75% of them seen once, and the ten largest clones take around 12%. As for time point: cycle 4 day 1 (C4D1), after less than seven weeks of nivolumab. Exposure to brentuximab vedotin varied, and each patient had relapsed following autologous stem cell transplantation. The record originates from a study of PD-1 blockade in classical Hodgkin lymphoma. Study outcomes and limitations: Only CD4+ TCR diversity, not CD8+, had risen significantly by C4D1. Repertoire difference causes, possibly disease activity or prior therapy, remain undefined. TCR diversity at baseline was reported to be reduced in newly diagnosed patients relative to healthy donors.

CDR1 and CDR2 (germline): LNHNV, YYDKDF (reference sequence). The V gene end was trimmed by 3 bases and the J gene end by 3 bases; junction bases not matched to a gene: 7. The CDR3 totals 15 residues. V gene TRBV15 combines with J gene TRBJ2-7; TRBD2 matches at 8 bases. The material was peripheral blood mononuclear cells (PBMCs), obtained before the fourth cycle of nivolumab. This clonotype originated in a human donor with classical Hodgkin lymphoma. CDR3 region: CATSSQLAVSYEQYF. CDR3 bases: TGTGCCACCAGCAGTCAACTAGCGGTTAGCTACGAGCAGTACTTC.